The entry below describes one TCR beta chain. Its antigen is as yet unknown. This sample stems from a study of monozygotic twins with inflammatory bowel disease. Germline V gene sequence: CDR1 SGHAT, CDR2 FQNNGV. This CDR3 is 17 amino acids long. Study results and caveats: Treatment differences in immunosuppression may have added variability to the repertoires of patients. For IBD, no single strong associated signal or clonotype was supported.

Blood samples measuring roughly 2.3 ml were taken per donor. For each CDR3 protein, TCRdb gives one entry from its re-call of the 5' RACE reads, without DNA. Its table records roughly 330,000 distinct CDR3 sequences. Sequencing was carried out using blood. The chain employs TRBV11-2 and TRBJ2-2; with no DNA, the TCRdb D assignment of TRBD1 cannot be verified. This receptor was taken from a human donor with ulcerative colitis or Crohn's disease, or a healthy co-twin of an affected twin (not recorded which). This CDR3 reads CASSAQEYWFPTGELFF.